The next 22 T cell receptor beta chains were all read from a single sample in a study of CD8 T cells in Susac syndrome. An input of roughly 0.45 to 1 ug of RNA was subjected to reverse transcription using random hexamers. MiXCR, run by TCRdb on the immunoSEQ multiplex PCR reads, gives a single entry per CDR3 protein. The sample yields 200,000 or so distinct CDR3 sequences, about 95% seen once. The specimen sequenced was CD4+ T cells from PBMCs. The receptor set was obtained from a human donor with multiple sclerosis.

The J gene is TRBJ1-1, the V gene TRBV20-1, with no clear D. Germline values: CDR1 DFQATT, CDR2 SNEGSKA (reference sequence). CDR3 size: 12 residues. Trimming cost V 6 bases and J 5 bases, with 13 bases left between them. CDR3 loop: CSAPPGRTEAFF. In nucleotides, the CDR3 is TGCAGTGCCCCCCCCGGGCGGACTGAAGCTTTCTTT.

The V call is TRBV6-5, the J call TRBJ2-1; the match to TRBD1 covers 7 bases. The CDR3 runs to 17 residues. The germline V gene encodes CDR1 MNHEY and CDR2 SVGAGI. With V trimmed by 4 bases and J by 0 bases, 9 bases remained unmatched. CDR3 in DNA: TGTGCCAGCAGTTCCGCCTTACAGGGGTTCTCCTACAATGAGCAGTTCTTC. Protein product: CASSSALQGFSYNEQFF.

V is TRBV6-1 and J is TRBJ2-7, with TRBD1 matching over 8 bases. The CDR3 runs to 13 residues. Germline-derived CDR1 and CDR2 are MNHNS and SASEGT. V dropped 6 bases and J dropped 2; count of bases not matched to a gene: 3. The CDR3 DNA reads TGTGCCAGCAGAGCGACAGGGGCCTACGAGCAGTACTTC. Its translation: CASRATGAYEQYF.

The J gene is TRBJ2-4, the V gene TRBV20-1, with D perhaps matching TRBD2 (6 bases). Trimming left V 1 base short and J 5 bases short, with 9 bases between. CDR3 size: 13 residues. Germline CDR1 reads DFQATT; CDR2 reads SNEGSKA (reference sequence). The CDR3 here is CSARGTTQNIQYF. The CDR3, as DNA: TGCAGTGCTAGAGGGACTACACAAAACATTCAGTACTTC.

This clonotype was recorded only once. The V call is TRBV9, the J call TRBJ2-7; TRBD1 is a possible D gene (5 bases). The V and J ends lost 2 bases and 6 bases respectively, with 12 bases between them. In germline, CDR1 is SGDLS, CDR2 YYNGEE. The CDR3 length is 13 residues. CDR3: CASSVDGAREQYF. The CDR3 DNA reads TGTGCCAGCAGCGTTGATGGGGCGCGCGAGCAGTACTTC. The full variable domain, its missing parts supplied by reference TRBV9 and TRBJ2-7, is DSGVTQTPKHLITATGQRVTLRCSPRSGDLSVYWYQQSLDQGLQFLIQYYNGEERAKGNILERFSAQQFPDLHSELNLSSLELGDSALYFCASSVDGAREQYFGPGTRLTVT.

V gene TRBV3-1 combines with J gene TRBJ1-5; no reliable D call. This CDR3 region has 16 residues. Germline assignment: CDR1 LGHDT and CDR2 YNNKEL (reference sequence). The germline V and J ends were trimmed by 4 bases and 0 bases, with 13 bases remaining between them. The CDR3 protein is CASSLGHPYSNQPQHF. The CDR3, as DNA: TGTGCCAGCAGCCTGGGCCATCCATATAGCAATCAGCCCCAGCATTTT.

The J gene is TRBJ1-5, the V gene TRBV27; 8 nucleotides line up with TRBD1. In germline, CDR1 is MNHEY, CDR2 SMNVEV (reference sequence). The CDR3 covers 15 residues. V lost 2 bases, J lost 7 bases, and 7 bases stayed unmatched. Here the CDR3 reads CASSLRPDRVQPQHF. The DNA for the CDR3 is TGTGCCAGCAGTTTACGACCGGACAGGGTACAGCCCCAGCATTTT.

Concerning this clonotype: The junction departs from germline at one end; a sequencing error may be responsible. The V and J genes are TRBV20-1 and TRBJ2-5; 7 bases align to TRBD1. CDR1 and CDR2 (germline): DFQATT, SNEGSKA (reference sequence). The CDR3 runs 13 residues. CDR3 coding DNA: TGTAGTGCTTATACAGGGGCCCTCAACACCCAGTACTTC. This translates into CSAYTGALNTQYF.

This chain uses TRBV7-9 with TRBJ2-3; 9 positions agree with TRBD2. Germline V gene data show CDR1 as SEHNR and CDR2 as FQNEAQ (reference sequence). This CDR3 comprises 11 residues. CDR3 sequence reads: CLAGPTDTQYF. CDR3 nucleotides: TGTCTAGCGGGACCCACAGATACGCAGTATTTT.

The chain employs TRBV7-4 and TRBJ1-1, with D tentatively TRBD1 (5 bases). The CDR3 totals 15 residues. Germline lookup yields CDR1 SGHVT and CDR2 SQSDAQ. V shed 5 bases and J shed 1 base, with 14 bases lying between them. The CDR3 DNA sequence: TGTGCCAGCAGCGGTCGACAGAGGGGGAACACTGAAGCTTTCTTT. Translated, it gives CASSGRQRGNTEAFF.

The chain joins TRBV14 to TRBJ1-1; D is ambiguous. V was shortened by 4 bases and J by 1 base, with 7 bases between the two germline ends. The germline V gene has CDR1 SGHDN and CDR2 FVKESK. The CDR3 has 13 residues. The CDR3 DNA reads as TGTGCCAGCAGCCCCATCTGGAACACTGAAGCTTTCTTT. This codes for CASSPIWNTEAFF.

The chain has TRBV20-1 and TRBJ2-4, with 9 bases that match TRBD2. The CDR3 contains 11 residues. Germline assignment: CDR1 DFQATT and CDR2 SNEGSKA (reference sequence). Unmatched junction bases numbered 4, after V lost 3 bases and J lost 13 bases. This chain's CDR3 is CSASGGRDQYF. The CDR3 region has the DNA TGCAGTGCTAGCGGCGGGAGGGACCAGTACTTC.

This clonotype was found a few times. The chain uses TRBV20-1 and TRBJ2-7; D remains ambiguous. The CDR3 sequence is 10 residues long. CDR1 is DFQATT, CDR2 SNEGSKA, per germline (reference sequence). The CDR3 DNA reads as TGCTCTGCAGGAACCTACGAGCAGTACTTC. Its translation is CSAGTYEQYF.

The V gene is TRBV15, the J gene TRBJ2-3; D gene ambiguous. CDR1 LNHNV and CDR2 YYDKDF come from the germline V gene (reference sequence). Trimming pared 0 bases from V and 8 bases from J, leaving 9 bases between. This CDR3 contains 13 residues. CDR3 DNA: TGTGCCACCAGCAGAGATCATCAAGGTACGCAGTATTTT. It yields the protein CATSRDHQGTQYF.

The J gene is TRBJ2-7, the V gene TRBV12-3 or TRBV12-4; D gene uncertain. V shed 6 bases and J shed 6 bases, with 12 bases lying between them. CDR3 length equals 12 residues. The CDR3 sequence is CASSSRVSEQYF. The CDR3 nucleotides are TGTGCCAGCAGCTCTAGGGTTTCCGAGCAGTACTTC.

The V and J genes are TRBV7-9 and TRBJ1-1; weak D call: TRBD1 (6 bases). The CDR3 runs 13 residues. Germline CDR1 SEHNR, CDR2 FQNEAQ (reference sequence). Trimming took off 4 bases at V and 8 bases at J, with 14 bases between the two ends. This CDR3 is CASSSGPGGEAFF. For the CDR3, the DNA is TGTGCCAGCAGCTCCGGGCCGGGGGGCGAAGCTTTCTTT.

The V call is TRBV9, the J call TRBJ2-3; D not resolved. This CDR3 comprises 15 residues. Per the germline V gene, CDR1 is SGDLS and CDR2 is YYNGEE. V was shortened by 0 bases and J by 6 bases, with 14 bases between the two germline ends. CDR3 nucleotides: TGTGCCAGCAGCGTAGGAACTTCCTACGGGGATACGCAGTATTTT. It codes for CASSVGTSYGDTQYF.

The V call is TRBV11-3, the J call TRBJ2-1; no definite D call. Trimming left V 7 bases short and J 5 bases short, with 9 bases between. The CDR3 is made up of 12 amino acids. Germline assignment: CDR1 SGHNT and CDR2 YENEEA. The CDR3 nucleotides are TGTGCCAGCAAGGGAACAGACAATGAGCAGTTCTTC. It yields the protein CASKGTDNEQFF.

The V call is TRBV29-1, the J call TRBJ2-7; possibly TRBD1 for D (5 bases). CDR1 is SQVTM, CDR2 ANQGSEA, per germline. This CDR3 has 15 amino acids. Trimming took off 3 bases at V and 3 bases at J, with 18 bases between the two ends. CDR3 protein: CSVDGGGQGYYEQYF. Here the CDR3 DNA reads TGCAGCGTTGACGGCGGTGGGCAGGGTTACTACGAGCAGTACTTC.

In DNA, the CDR3 is TGCGCCAGCAGCCCGCCCGGGTTAACGTCCTACAATGAGCAGTTCTTC. Its protein product is CASSPPGLTSYNEQFF. The chain has TRBV5-1 and TRBJ2-1, with D hard to call. V lost 4 bases, J lost 1 base, and 15 bases lay in between. The germline V gene has CDR1 SGHRS and CDR2 YFSETQ. The CDR3 has 16 residues.

The sample holds one count of this clonotype. This sequence joins TRBV3-1 and TRBJ2-1; D is ambiguous. Germline values: CDR1 LGHDT, CDR2 YNNKEL (reference sequence). V lost 0 bases, J lost 4 bases, and 10 bases lay in between. This CDR3 is built from 15 residues. CDR3 coding DNA: TGTGCCAGCAGCCAAGATAGGCAGGCTTACAATGAGCAGTTCTTC. Translated, it gives CASSQDRQAYNEQFF.

This clonotype was seen just once. The chain recombines TRBV9 with TRBJ2-1; D uncertain. CDR1 SGDLS and CDR2 YYNGEE come from the germline V gene. The CDR3 has 14 residues. V shed 1 base and J shed 6 bases, with 11 bases lying between them. The CDR3 loop is CASSVSSHPNEQFF. CDR3 in DNA: TGTGCCAGCAGCGTATCCTCCCATCCCAATGAGCAGTTCTTC.